This is a list of T cell receptor beta chains from one sample in a study of early T cells in non-severe SARS-CoV-2 infection. TCRdb recomputed calls from the 5' RACE reads with MiXCR, one row per CDR3 protein. Of about 79,000 distinct CDR3 sequences listed, about 11% are singletons. Sample: whole blood. The receptor source for this set is an adult who was a healthcare worker with PCR-confirmed SARS-CoV-2 infection or an uninfected control (not recorded which). Each CDR3 is given with its conserved first and last residue. Fields, in order: CDR3 length, clone size, J gene, D gene, V gene, CDR3 DNA, CDR3 protein. D genes are given only for firm matches. The size field is filled for only some rows; it gives once, few, many or a size class.

CDR3 length: 12; clone size: many; J gene: TRBJ1-5; D gene: NA; V gene: TRBV12-3/TRBV12-4; CDR3 DNA: TGTGCCAGCAGCTTGACGGCTCAGCCCCAGCATTTT; CDR3 protein: CASSLTAQPQHF
CDR3 length: 15; clone size: many; J gene: TRBJ2-1; D gene: TRBD1; V gene: TRBV9; CDR3 DNA: TGTGCCAGCAGCGAGGGGGACAGTGCCCTCCGTGAGCAGTTCTTC; CDR3 protein: CASSEGDSALREQFF
CDR3 length: 15; clone size: many; J gene: TRBJ2-1; D gene: TRBD2; V gene: TRBV7-6; CDR3 DNA: TGTGCCAGCAGTTTGACTAGCGGGGGGGCCAATGAGCAGTTCTTC; CDR3 protein: CASSLTSGGANEQFF
CDR3 length: 14; clone size: NA; J gene: TRBJ1-2; D gene: NA; V gene: TRBV12-5; CDR3 DNA: TGTGCTAGTGGTTTGGTGACATGGGATGGTGGCTACACCTTC; CDR3 protein: CASGLVTWDGGYTF
CDR3 length: 16; clone size: NA; J gene: TRBJ2-2; D gene: NA; V gene: TRBV14; CDR3 DNA: TGTGCCAGCAGGCCCGATCGGACAGCGGACACCGGGGAGCTGTTTTTT; CDR3 protein: CASRPDRTADTGELFF
CDR3 length: 13; clone size: many; J gene: TRBJ2-3; D gene: NA; V gene: TRBV5-1; CDR3 DNA: TGCGCCAGCAGCTTGGCCGGTTGGAGTACGCAGTATTTT; CDR3 protein: CASSLAGWSTQYF
CDR3 length: 20; clone size: few; J gene: TRBJ2-1; D gene: TRBD2; V gene: TRBV20-1; CDR3 DNA: TGCAGTGCTAGAGATAGACTAGCGGGGCTAAAATCCTTCTCCTACAATGAGCAGTTCTTC; CDR3 protein: CSARDRLAGLKSFSYNEQFF
CDR3 length: 14; clone size: few; J gene: TRBJ2-7; D gene: NA; V gene: TRBV11-2; CDR3 DNA: TGTGCCAGCAGCTTGGGGCAGGGCCCCATCGAGCAGTACTTC; CDR3 protein: CASSLGQGPIEQYF
CDR3 length: 21; clone size: NA; J gene: TRBJ2-3; D gene: TRBD2; V gene: TRBV5-1; CDR3 DNA: TGCGCCAGCAGCTTGGGGACCCCCCGAGGACTAGCGGGGGGCCCCACAGATACGCAGTATTTT; CDR3 protein: CASSLGTPRGLAGGPTDTQYF
CDR3 length: 17; clone size: many; J gene: TRBJ1-6; D gene: TRBD1; V gene: TRBV5-1; CDR3 DNA: TGCGCCAGCAGCTCGGGACAGCCCAGCTCCTATAATTCACCCCTCCACTTT; CDR3 protein: CASSSGQPSSYNSPLHF
CDR3 length: 16; clone size: few; J gene: TRBJ1-5; D gene: TRBD1; V gene: TRBV4-2; CDR3 DNA: TGTGCCAGCAGCCAAGAAGGACAGGGGAACAATCAGCCCCAGCATTTT; CDR3 protein: CASSQEGQGNNQPQHF
CDR3 length: 14; clone size: few; J gene: TRBJ1-4; D gene: NA; V gene: TRBV7-9; CDR3 DNA: TGTGCCAGCAGCTTAGCGGGACGTATTGAAAAACTGTTTTTT; CDR3 protein: CASSLAGRIEKLFF
CDR3 length: 17; clone size: NA; J gene: TRBJ2-2; D gene: NA; V gene: TRBV9; CDR3 DNA: TGTGCCAGCAGCGAGCATGGGTGGTCGAAGAGCACCGGGGAGCTGTTTTTT; CDR3 protein: CASSEHGWSKSTGELFF
CDR3 length: 14; clone size: few; J gene: TRBJ2-7; D gene: NA; V gene: TRBV4-2; CDR3 DNA: TGTGCCAGCAGTCCCCCAGGGGGAGGCTACGAGCAGTACTTC; CDR3 protein: CASSPPGGGYEQYF
CDR3 length: 15; clone size: few; J gene: TRBJ1-1; D gene: NA; V gene: TRBV6-5; CDR3 DNA: TGTGCCAGCCCCACCGGGTTACAGATGAACACTGAAGCTTTCTTT; CDR3 protein: CASPTGLQMNTEAFF
CDR3 length: 16; clone size: NA; J gene: TRBJ1-5; D gene: NA; V gene: TRBV14; CDR3 DNA: TGTGCCAGCAGCCAAGGCCCAGGGTGGAGTCATCAGCCCCAGCATTTT; CDR3 protein: CASSQGPGWSHQPQHF
CDR3 length: 12; clone size: NA; J gene: TRBJ2-7; D gene: NA; V gene: TRBV4-3; CDR3 DNA: TGCGCCAGCAGCCAAGACCGTAGGGAGCAGTACTTC; CDR3 protein: CASSQDRREQYF
CDR3 length: 16; clone size: few; J gene: TRBJ2-1; D gene: TRBD2; V gene: TRBV7-2; CDR3 DNA: TGTGCCAGCAGCTTCCGCCCGGGACTAGCACCGAGGGAGCAGTTCTTC; CDR3 protein: CASSFRPGLAPREQFF
CDR3 length: 15; clone size: many; J gene: TRBJ2-5; D gene: TRBD2; V gene: TRBV10-2; CDR3 DNA: TGCGCCAGCAAATCTAGCGGGGGCCACCAAGAGACCCAGTACTTC; CDR3 protein: CASKSSGGHQETQYF
CDR3 length: 14; clone size: many; J gene: TRBJ2-7; D gene: TRBD2; V gene: TRBV11-1; CDR3 DNA: TGTGCCAGCAGCTATGGTAGCGGGGGGTACGAGCAGTACTTC; CDR3 protein: CASSYGSGGYEQYF
CDR3 length: 14; clone size: NA; J gene: TRBJ2-3; D gene: NA; V gene: TRBV4-1; CDR3 DNA: TGCGCCAGCAGCCAAGAAACATCCCCAGATACGCAGTATTTT; CDR3 protein: CASSQETSPDTQYF
CDR3 length: 15; clone size: few; J gene: TRBJ1-2; D gene: TRBD1; V gene: TRBV6-2/TRBV6-3; CDR3 DNA: TGTGCCAGCAGTTCCGGGACAGACGTTAACTATGGCTACACCTTC; CDR3 protein: CASSSGTDVNYGYTF
CDR3 length: 14; clone size: many; J gene: TRBJ2-7; D gene: NA; V gene: TRBV6-1; CDR3 DNA: TGTGCCAGCAGTGAGTCGTCAAAAGGGTACGAGCAGTACTTC; CDR3 protein: CASSESSKGYEQYF
CDR3 length: 15; clone size: NA; J gene: TRBJ1-1; D gene: TRBD1; V gene: TRBV7-6; CDR3 DNA: TGTGCCAGCAGCTTAACGGGACAGGGGAACACTGAAGCTTTCTTT; CDR3 protein: CASSLTGQGNTEAFF
CDR3 length: 17; clone size: few; J gene: TRBJ2-5; D gene: TRBD2; V gene: TRBV5-4; CDR3 DNA: TGTGCCAGCAGCCTCTCCCCTGCGGGGGGGGCCCAAGAGACCCAGTACTTC; CDR3 protein: CASSLSPAGGAQETQYF
CDR3 length: 16; clone size: NA; J gene: TRBJ1-1; D gene: NA; V gene: TRBV7-9; CDR3 DNA: TGTGCCAGCAGCTTAGTGCCGGCACCGGAGGGCACTGAAGCTTTCTTT; CDR3 protein: CASSLVPAPEGTEAFF
CDR3 length: 16; clone size: NA; J gene: TRBJ1-1; D gene: NA; V gene: TRBV5-1; CDR3 DNA: TGCGCCAGCAGCGCCGATAGGCCCCCACAGGGCACTGAAGCTTTCTTT; CDR3 protein: CASSADRPPQGTEAFF
CDR3 length: 15; clone size: many; J gene: TRBJ1-3; D gene: NA; V gene: TRBV5-1; CDR3 DNA: TGCGCCAGCAGCGGGGGCTCCGTCTCTGGAAACACCATATATTTT; CDR3 protein: CASSGGSVSGNTIYF
CDR3 length: 15; clone size: many; J gene: TRBJ1-2; D gene: NA; V gene: TRBV11-2; CDR3 DNA: TGTGCCAGCAGCCCTAGGGACGGATACAACTATGGCTACACCTTC; CDR3 protein: CASSPRDGYNYGYTF
CDR3 length: 19; clone size: many; J gene: TRBJ2-3; D gene: NA; V gene: TRBV19; CDR3 DNA: TGTGCCAGTATGGTTTTAGAGAAATTCTCAACCCCTAGCACAGATACGCAGTATTTT; CDR3 protein: CASMVLEKFSTPSTDTQYF
CDR3 length: 16; clone size: NA; J gene: TRBJ1-4; D gene: NA; V gene: TRBV27; CDR3 DNA: TGTGCCAGCAGTTTTACTACCAGCGCAACTAATGAAAAACTGTTTTTT; CDR3 protein: CASSFTTSATNEKLFF
CDR3 length: 15; clone size: few; J gene: TRBJ1-5; D gene: NA; V gene: TRBV27; CDR3 DNA: TGTGCCAGCAGTTTCGGCGGGGGCGGCAATCAGCCCCAGCATTTT; CDR3 protein: CASSFGGGGNQPQHF
CDR3 length: 17; clone size: NA; J gene: TRBJ1-2; D gene: TRBD1; V gene: TRBV7-3; CDR3 DNA: TGTGCCAGCAGCTTAGCCCCGACAGGGAATGGAGTTAAAGGCTACACCTTC; CDR3 protein: CASSLAPTGNGVKGYTF
CDR3 length: 13; clone size: NA; J gene: TRBJ2-7; D gene: NA; V gene: TRBV20-1; CDR3 DNA: TGCAGTGCTAGACAGGGAAACTCCTACGAGCAGTACTTC; CDR3 protein: CSARQGNSYEQYF